The subject of this entry is one TCR beta chain. Unique molecular identifiers featured in each of the TCR beta cDNA libraries. TCRdb processed the PCR reads anew with MiXCR; each CDR3 protein has one entry. This table holds hundreds of thousands of distinct CDR3 sequences, approximately 30% found once. This sample was taken from a study of post-analysis software for immune sequencing data. Sequenced input: blood. The clonotype was recovered from a girl between 5 and 17 years old with multiple sclerosis.

DNA for the CDR3: TGCAGCGGGGGGGTATCCTACAATGAGCAGTTCTTC. It codes for CSGGVSYNEQFF. The genes are TRBV29-1 and TRBJ2-1; D may be TRBD2 (6 bases). The CDR3 loop spans 12 amino acids. The V gene's germline CDR1 is SQVTM and CDR2 ANQGSEA. The V end was cut by 7 bases, the J end by 1 base, with 8 bases between.